The clone carrying this TCR beta chain was seen at least ten times. What it recognizes is unknown. TCRdb re-called the RT-PCR reads through MiXCR, storing one row per CDR3 protein. Counted here are around 760,000 distinct CDR3 sequences, around 14% occurring once; the ten biggest clones make up around 6.5%. This entry is derived from a study of response to subunit inactivated influenza vaccine. This CDR3 is 11 amino acids long. Germline-derived CDR1 and CDR2 are SGHVS and FQNEAQ. The trim removed 3 bases at V and 9 bases at J, leaving 1 base unmatched. Study-wide points: There was a suggestion from the authors that each seasonal influenza vaccination recruits few new T cells.

The clonotype was recovered from a man over 45 who received an inactivated influenza vaccine. Sequencing used PBMCs from blood, obtained less than 15 days before vaccination. This chain joins TRBV7-8 and TRBJ2-5, with 7 nucleotides matching TRBD1. CDR3 in amino acids: CASSLGTAQYF. The CDR3, as DNA: TGTGCCAGCAGCTTGGGGACAGCCCAGTACTTC.